These T cell receptor beta chains were read from a single sample in a study of cytomegalovirus exposure and HLA in healthy donors. Sequencing used immunoSEQ multiplex PCR; TCRdb keeps in-frame clones, though not all of them. The sample contains 35,000 to 45,000 clones, about 64% of which appear only once. Material: PBMCs. Receptors originate from a man aged 55 to 69 in good health and CMV-seropositive. The CDR3 runs from the conserved cysteine through the conserved F or W. D genes are given only for firm matches. Clone size appears in some rows only: once, few, many, or a class for an expanded clone.

J | size | V | D | DNA | CDR3
TRBJ1-2 | . | TRBV21-1 | . | TGTGCCAGCAGCAAAGCCAGGGGACAGAGCTATGGCTACACCTTC | CASSKARGQSYGYTF
TRBJ1-6 | once | TRBV30 | . | TGTGCCTGGAGTATTAGAGTCTTAAATTCACCCCTCCACTTT | CAWSIRVLNSPLHF
TRBJ2-1 | . | TRBV28 | TRBD1 | TGTGCCAGCAGTTTTACGCTGAACTCCCGGGACAGGGCAATTTCCTACAATGAGCAGTTCTTC | CASSFTLNSRDRAISYNEQFF
TRBJ2-4 | once | TRBV4-3 | TRBD2 | TGCGCCAGCAGCCCGACTAGCGCGGAAAACATTCAGTACTTC | CASSPTSAENIQYF
TRBJ2-7 | few | TRBV11-3 | TRBD2 | TGTGCCAGCAGCTTAGAGCAGCGGGGTCAATCCTACGAGCAGTACTTC | CASSLEQRGQSYEQYF
TRBJ1-3 | . | TRBV7-2 | . | TGTGCCAGCAGCTTACACGGGACATTAGGAAACACCATATATTTT | CASSLHGTLGNTIYF
TRBJ2-1 | few | TRBV7-9 | TRBD2 | TGTGCCAGCAGCTTAGTAATAACTAGCGGAGACAATGAGCAGTTCTTC | CASSLVITSGDNEQFF
TRBJ2-7 | . | TRBV7-9 | . | TGTGCCAGCAGCAGAAGGAGTTACGAGCAGTACTTC | CASSRRSYEQYF
TRBJ2-5 | . | TRBV27 | . | TGTGCCAGCAGTTTCACTAGTTTCGAGACCCAGTACTTC | CASSFTSFETQYF
TRBJ2-7 | . | TRBV7-9 | . | TGTGCCAGCAGCTTTTCCCAGAATGAGCAGTACTTC | CASSFSQNEQYF
TRBJ2-5 | . | TRBV27 | TRBD1 | TGTGCCAGCAGAGTGGGACAGGGGGGAGAGACCCAGTACTTC | CASRVGQGGETQYF
TRBJ1-1 | . | TRBV6-1 | . | TGTGCCAGCAGTGAAGGGGTAAGCGCTGAAGCTTTCTTT | CASSEGVSAEAFF
TRBJ1-4 | . | TRBV15 | . | TGTGCCACCAGCAGAGATCCCAGGGATAATGAAAAACTGTTTTTT | CATSRDPRDNEKLFF
TRBJ2-5 | . | TRBV11-2 | TRBD2 | TGTGCCAGCAGCTTACGACTAGCGGGATCCCAAGAGACCCAGTACTTC | CASSLRLAGSQETQYF
TRBJ2-5 | . | TRBV7-3 | . | TGTGCCAGCAGCCCAAGAGGGCAGGCGGGGGAGACCCAGTACTTC | CASSPRGQAGETQYF
TRBJ1-1 | . | TRBV27 | . | TGTGCCAGCAGTTTATACCGGGGGTTGAGCACTGAAGCTTTCTTT | CASSLYRGLSTEAFF
TRBJ1-1 | medium-sized | TRBV23-1 | . | TGCGCCAGCAGTCCCCTATTGGACAGCAACACTGAAGCTTTCTTT | CASSPLLDSNTEAFF
TRBJ2-7 | . | TRBV13 | TRBD1 | TGTGCCAGCAGTGCGGGACAGGGTTTCTACGAGCAGTACTTC | CASSAGQGFYEQYF
TRBJ1-1 | . | TRBV5-1 | TRBD1 | TGCGCCAGCAGCTGGACAGGGGGCGTGAACACTGAAGCTTTCTTT | CASSWTGGVNTEAFF
TRBJ2-1 | . | TRBV7-2 | . | TGTGCCAGCAGCTTATCCCGAACTATTAACAATGAGCAGTTCTTC | CASSLSRTINNEQFF
TRBJ1-3 | . | TRBV4-3 | . | TGCGCCAGCAGCCAAGGGGGCGGCAGAGCACAGTCTGGAAACACCATATATTTT | CASSQGGGRAQSGNTIYF
TRBJ1-3 | . | TRBV6-6 | . | TGTGCCAGCAGTCTTGACAGCTATGGAAACACCATATATTTT | CASSLDSYGNTIYF
TRBJ1-5 | few | TRBV15 | . | TGTGCCACCAGCACGAGAAGAGGGGGAGGGCTTAATCAGCCCCAGCATTTT | CATSTRRGGGLNQPQHF
TRBJ2-7 | . | TRBV7-9 | TRBD2 | TGTGCCAGCAGCTCGGTGCCGTCTAGCGGGAGGTCCGCCGAGCAGTACTTC | CASSSVPSSGRSAEQYF
TRBJ1-1 | . | TRBV5-1 | . | TGCGCCAGCAGCTTGGGTACAGGCCTAATGAACACTGAAGCTTTCTTT | CASSLGTGLMNTEAFF
TRBJ2-5 | . | TRBV11-3 | TRBD1 | TGTGCCAGCAGCCACAGGGGTGGAGAGACCCAGTACTTC | CASSHRGGETQYF
TRBJ1-3 | . | TRBV5-6 | . | TGTGCCAGCAGCTACAGGGTCTCTGGAAACACCATATATTTT | CASSYRVSGNTIYF
TRBJ1-6 | . | TRBV7-3 | TRBD1 | TGTGCCAGCAGCCCTTCAGGGGGCACAAATTCACCCCTCCACTTT | CASSPSGGTNSPLHF
TRBJ1-2 | . | TRBV7-2 | . | TGTGCCAGCAGCTTTAGGAACTCTAACTATGGCCACACCTTC | CASSFRNSNYGHTF
TRBJ2-7 | few | TRBV25-1 | TRBD1 | TGTGCCAGCAGAGAGGGGGCGGCTTCCTACGAGCAGTACTTC | CASREGAASYEQYF
TRBJ2-5 | . | TRBV6-5 | . | TGTGCCAGCCCGGACTACCGTGGGGAGACCCAGTACTTC | CASPDYRGETQYF
TRBJ2-3 | . | TRBV11-2 | . | TGTGCCAGCAGCTTAGATGCGGGATACACAGATACGCAGTATTTT | CASSLDAGYTDTQYF
TRBJ1-1 | . | TRBV19 | . | TGTGCCAGTAGTCGCCAGGGGTCTGCAGCCACTGAAGCTTTCTTT | CASSRQGSAATEAFF
TRBJ2-7 | . | TRBV30 | TRBD2 | TGTGCCGGAGAGATAGCGGGAGGGCCGGATAACGAGCAGTACTTC | CAGEIAGGPDNEQYF
TRBJ1-2 | few | TRBV2 | TRBD1 | TGTGCCAGCAGTGTACAGGGGAACTATGGCTACACCTTC | CASSVQGNYGYTF
TRBJ2-7 | . | TRBV29-1 | . | TGCAGCGTTGAGATGGGGCTCGGGTACGAGCAGTACTTC | CSVEMGLGYEQYF
TRBJ2-2 | . | TRBV5-1 | . | TGCGCCAGCAGCTTGGGTTCGGGAGTGAACACCGGGGAGCTGTTTTTT | CASSLGSGVNTGELFF
TRBJ2-7 | . | TRBV11-1 | . | TGTGCCAGCAGCCATCGGGAGTCCAGGCCCTACGAGCAGTACTTC | CASSHRESRPYEQYF
TRBJ1-2 | . | TRBV5-1 | . | TGCGCCAGCAGCTCGAGGACAGCTAACTATGGCTACACCTTC | CASSSRTANYGYTF
TRBJ2-7 | . | TRBV5-1 | TRBD1 | TGCGCCAGCAGCTTTCCTACGGGACAGGGGGCGACCGAAATGTTCGAGCAGTACTTC | CASSFPTGQGATEMFEQYF
TRBJ2-3 | few | TRBV10-3 | TRBD2 | TGTGCCATCAGTGAGCTTAGCGGGAGGGCGCAGTATTTT | CAISELSGRAQYF
TRBJ2-7 | . | TRBV7-9 | TRBD1 | TGTGCCAGCAGCTGGACAGGGGCGGGCGAGCAGTACTTC | CASSWTGAGEQYF
TRBJ2-7 | . | TRBV9 | TRBD2 | TGTGCCAGCAGCCCGGGGCTAGCGGCCCATAGGCGCTCCTACGAGCAGTACTTC | CASSPGLAAHRRSYEQYF
TRBJ2-4 | . | TRBV5-6 | TRBD2 | TGTGCCAGCAGCTTGCCCGGACTAGCAGGGAACATTCAGTACTTC | CASSLPGLAGNIQYF
TRBJ2-1 | once | TRBV7-2 | . | TGTGCCAGCAGCTTAGGGGGACTTTCCAATGAGCAGTTCTTC | CASSLGGLSNEQFF
TRBJ2-7 | . | TRBV5-4 | . | TGTGCCAGCAGCTGGGGAGGGGGCTACGAGCAGTACTTC | CASSWGGGYEQYF
TRBJ2-1 | . | TRBV7-8 | TRBD2 | TGTGCCAGCAGCTTTTGGAGTAGCGGGAGGGGGGATGAGCAGTTCTTC | CASSFWSSGRGDEQFF
TRBJ1-3 | . | TRBV29-1 | . | TGCAGCGTTGAATCGGGGATCTCTGGAAACACCATATATTTT | CSVESGISGNTIYF
TRBJ2-3 | . | TRBV14 | . | TGTGCCAGCAGCCCACGGGCGGGGACAGGCACAGATACGCAGTATTTT | CASSPRAGTGTDTQYF
TRBJ2-7 | . | TRBV4-1 | TRBD2 | TGCGCCAGCAGCCAGGAAATAGGACTAGCGGCTTACGAGCAGTACTTC | CASSQEIGLAAYEQYF
TRBJ2-6 | . | TRBV9 | . | TGTGCCAGCAGTGCTCGGACAGCTGACTCTGGGGCCAACGTCCTGACTTTC | CASSARTADSGANVLTF
TRBJ2-1 | . | TRBV5-4 | TRBD2 | TGTGCCAGCAGCCTCAGCGGGAGGCACTACAATGAGCAGTTCTTC | CASSLSGRHYNEQFF
TRBJ2-1 | few | TRBV29-1 | . | TGCAGCGCCGAGGGGGGGCGAGAGCAGTTCTTC | CSAEGGREQFF
TRBJ2-7 | . | TRBV7-9 | TRBD2 | TGTGCCAGCAGCCCTCCATTACTAGCGGGAGTATACGAGCAGTACTTC | CASSPPLLAGVYEQYF